What follows are 30 T cell receptor beta chains derived from one specimen sequenced in a study of OX40 agonist ivuxolimab in advanced cancers. Profiled with immunoSEQ multiplex PCR; TCRdb holds only in-frame clones, not every one. Altogether about 77,000 clones are present, roughly 91% being singletons, with the ten largest covering 6.2%. The sample consisted of CD4+ or CD8+ T cells sorted from blood, taken in a trial of the OX40 agonist ivuxolimab. The receptors shown here come from an adult with an advanced solid tumor such as melanoma, head and neck, liver or kidney cancer.

The chain uses TRBV10-2 and TRBJ1-3, with 10 bases that match TRBD1. In germline, CDR1 is WSHSY, CDR2 SAAADI. J was trimmed by 0 bases and V by 6 bases; bases with no gene match: 5. The CDR3 contains 16 residues. CDR3 DNA sequence: TGCGCCAGCAGGGGGGACAGGGGACGCTCTGGAAACACCATATATTTT. It codes for CASRGDRGRSGNTIYF.

The V gene is TRBV7-6, the J gene TRBJ1-3, with TRBD1 matching 8 bases. Germline CDR1 is SGHVS and CDR2 is FNYEAQ. CDR3 length: 14 amino acids. V was pared by 5 bases and J by 9 bases, with 9 bases of the junction left unmatched. The CDR3 nucleotides are TGTGCCAGCAGCCAGGTCAGGGGGCAGAGCACCATATATTTT. The encoded protein is CASSQVRGQSTIYF.

V is TRBV7-2 and J is TRBJ2-5, with 11 bases that match TRBD2. Germline trimming cut 1 base from V and 1 base from J; bases unmatched to any gene: 11. This CDR3 region has 19 residues. Germline V lookup: CDR1 SGHTA, CDR2 FQGNSA. DNA for the CDR3: TGTGCCAGCAGCTTAGTGGCCGGTCTAGCGGGAGGTATCCAAGAGACCCAGTACTTC. Its protein is CASSLVAGLAGGIQETQYF.

The chain links TRBV28 to TRBJ1-3, with D uncertain. The length of the CDR3 is 10 residues. CDR1 and CDR2 from the germline V gene are MDHEN and SYDVKM. V lost 8 bases and J lost 7, with 6 bases in between. In DNA form, the CDR3 reads TGTGCCAGCCAGTACAACACCATATATTTT. Translating gives CASQYNTIYF.

The rearrangement uses TRBV27 and TRBJ1-1, with D possibly matching TRBD1 (6 bases). This CDR3 region has 17 residues. From germline, CDR1 is MNHEY and CDR2 SMNVEV (reference sequence). V lost 5 bases to trimming and J lost 0 bases, with 19 bases between them. For the CDR3, the DNA is TGTGCCAGCAGTCCGCAGGGGCCTAGGGGTATGAACACTGAAGCTTTCTTT. As protein: CASSPQGPRGMNTEAFF.

The chain has TRBV9 and TRBJ1-5; D possibly corresponds to TRBD1 (6 bases). This CDR3 is 15 amino acids long. Germline loops: CDR1 SGDLS, CDR2 YYNGEE. Trimming removed 0 bases from V and 3 bases from J, with 10 bases in between. In DNA form, the CDR3 reads TGTGCCAGCAGCGTAGCAGGGGAGCCCAATCAGCCCCAGCATTTT. It is translated as CASSVAGEPNQPQHF.

This chain uses TRBV27 with TRBJ2-1; D is unresolved. Germline lookup yields CDR1 MNHEY and CDR2 SMNVEV (reference sequence). The CDR3 has 16 amino acids. Trimming stripped 1 base from V and 0 bases from J, with 10 bases between. This CDR3 is CASSLFADPSYNEQFF. The CDR3 nucleotides are TGTGCCAGCAGTTTATTCGCGGATCCCTCCTACAATGAGCAGTTCTTC.

Here the CDR3 DNA reads TGTGCCAGCAGTGTTGGGACATCCGCCGGGGGCTACACCTTC. Its protein is CASSVGTSAGGYTF. This chain connects TRBV27 to TRBJ1-2; D may be TRBD1 (6 bases). CDR1 is MNHEY, CDR2 SMNVEV, per germline (reference sequence). Between the trimmed V and J ends, which lost 5 bases and 8 bases, there was a span of 18 bases. This CDR3 is built from 14 residues.

This chain uses TRBV7-9 with TRBJ1-1; the match to TRBD1 covers 7 bases. The junction had 14 bases not matched to a gene; V was cut back by 5 bases and J by 5 bases. The CDR3 extends over 16 amino acids. CDR1 SEHNR and CDR2 FQNEAQ come from the germline V gene (reference sequence). CDR3 residues: CASSHASGGQGTEAFF. CDR3 in DNA: TGTGCCAGCAGCCACGCCTCAGGGGGACAAGGGACTGAAGCTTTCTTT.

The rearrangement joins TRBV6-1 to TRBJ2-7; D gene uncertain. The CDR3 sequence is 11 residues long. V lost 6 bases to trimming and J lost 5 bases, with 8 bases between them. Looked up from germline, CDR1 is MNHNS and CDR2 is SASEGT. CDR3 sequence reads: CASSPLDEQYF. The CDR3 DNA reads as TGTGCCAGCAGCCCATTAGACGAGCAGTACTTC.

The V call is TRBV7-2, the J call TRBJ2-1, with TRBD2 as a possible D gene (7 bases). The CDR3 covers 17 residues. V shed 2 bases and J shed 2 bases, with 16 bases lying between them. Germline CDR1 SGHTA, CDR2 FQGNSA. The CDR3 DNA sequence: TGTGCCAGCAGCTTAAAGGGGGGGGCGAGGACCTACAATGAGCAGTTCTTC. Protein sequence: CASSLKGGARTYNEQFF.

This rearrangement joins TRBV2 to TRBJ2-1; TRBD1 matches 10 bases. The V gene end was trimmed by 7 bases and the J gene end by 6 bases; junction bases not matched to a gene: 12. The germline V gene encodes CDR1 SNHLY and CDR2 FYNNEI. The CDR3 length is 16 residues. Written as DNA, the CDR3 is TGTGCCAGCACAATACCTGGGACAGGGGACGGCAATGAGCAGTTCTTC. Protein sequence: CASTIPGTGDGNEQFF. The complete variable domain, with remaining parts taken from reference TRBV2 and TRBJ2-1, reads EPEVTQTPSHQVTQMGQEVILRCVPISNHLYFYWYRQILGQKVEFLVSFYNNEISEKSEIFDDQFSVERPDGSNFTLKIRSTKLEDSAMYFCASTIPGTGDGNEQFFGPGTRLTVL.

Within the sample, this clone is medium-sized. The chain is built from TRBV4-3 and TRBJ1-5; no firm D call. V shed 0 bases and J shed 0 bases, with 12 bases lying between them. The length of the CDR3 is 17 residues. Germline V gives CDR1 LGHNA, CDR2 YSLEER. CDR3 nucleotides: TGCGCCAGCAGCCAAGATCTTCCGGGATCTAGCAATCAGCCCCAGCATTTT. Protein product: CASSQDLPGSSNQPQHF.

This clone was found once. The chain joins TRBV4-2 to TRBJ1-5, with D hard to call. CDR3 length: 15 residues. Germline V gene data show CDR1 as LGHNA and CDR2 as YNFKEQ. V was trimmed by 0 bases and J by 4 bases, leaving 10 bases between them. DNA of the CDR3: TGTGCCAGCAGCCAAGAGGCGGCAGAAAATCAGCCCCAGCATTTT. Translating gives CASSQEAAENQPQHF.

This clone occurred once. The J gene is TRBJ2-2, the V gene TRBV5-4, with TRBD1 matching 8 bases. CDR3 length: 16 residues. Germline-derived CDR1 and CDR2 are SGHNT and YYREEE (reference sequence). J gave up 1 base and V 0 bases, and 2 bases lay outside the gene matches. CDR3 DNA: TGTGCCAGCAGCTTGGGGACAGGGAGGAACACCGGGGAGCTGTTTTTT. The encoded protein is CASSLGTGRNTGELFF.

The rearrangement uses TRBV6-5 and TRBJ2-7, with D possibly matching TRBD2 (6 bases). The germline CDR1 and CDR2 sequences are MNHEY and SVGAGI. The CDR3 is 14 amino acids. Trimming cost V 4 bases and J 2 bases, with 12 bases left between them. CDR3 protein: CASSLDYLTYEQYF. As DNA, the CDR3 is TGTGCCAGCAGTTTGGACTATCTGACCTACGAGCAGTACTTC.

The CDR3 DNA follows: TGTGCCAGCAGCTCGACACCGTATCCGGGGCGTGAAAAACTGTTTTTT. It specifies CASSSTPYPGREKLFF. This rearrangement joins TRBV7-6 to TRBJ1-4, with D possibly TRBD1 on 5 matching bases. V lost 4 bases and J 7 bases, leaving 19 bases between the germline ends. The CDR3 is 16 residues long. Germline lookup yields CDR1 SGHVS and CDR2 FNYEAQ.

This rearrangement joins TRBV7-2 to TRBJ2-3; a weak D match, TRBD1 (5 bases). V was pared by 3 bases and J by 6 bases, with 10 bases between. The CDR3 extends over 13 amino acids. Germline V gene sequence: CDR1 SGHTA, CDR2 FQGNSA. CDR3 in amino acids: CASSFGHRDTQYF. In DNA, the CDR3 is TGTGCCAGCAGCTTTGGCCACAGGGATACGCAGTATTTT.

This clone has just one count. The chain joins TRBV7-3 to TRBJ2-1, with D perhaps TRBD1 (5 bases). The germline V gene has CDR1 SGHTA and CDR2 FQGTGA. This CDR3 spans 13 amino acids. V was pared by 5 bases and J by 8 bases, with 13 bases between. The CDR3: CASSQGLLDEQFF. The DNA of the CDR3 is TGTGCCAGCAGCCAGGGTCTTTTAGATGAGCAGTTCTTC.

CDR3 DNA: TGTGCCAGCAGTCGGGACGGTAATCAGCCCCAGCATTTT. Its translation is CASSRDGNQPQHF. The gene calls are TRBV2 and TRBJ1-5; tentative D call: TRBD1 (5 bases). CDR1 SNHLY and CDR2 FYNNEI come from the germline V gene. The CDR3 loop spans 13 amino acids. The ends were cut back, 5 bases at V and 4 bases at J, with 9 bases in the middle.

The V call is TRBV28, the J call TRBJ1-5, with TRBD1 matching over 8 bases. This CDR3 has 15 residues. Trimming cost V 7 bases and J 5 bases; bases outside gene matches: 10. Germline V gene data show CDR1 as MDHEN and CDR2 as SYDVKM. CDR3 amino acids: CASKIPTGDYQPQHF. The CDR3 region has the DNA TGTGCCAGCAAAATCCCGACAGGGGACTATCAGCCCCAGCATTTT.

The chain uses TRBV7-8 and TRBJ2-5; D not resolved. The CDR3 is made up of 12 amino acids. Trimming shortened V by 1 base and J by 4 bases, and 4 bases separated the two germline ends. Germline-derived CDR1 and CDR2 are SGHVS and FQNEAQ. This chain's CDR3 is CASSLELETQYF. The DNA for the CDR3 is TGTGCCAGCAGCTTAGAGTTAGAGACCCAGTACTTC.

CDR3 sequence reads: CASSFTGTSPSYEQYF. The CDR3 nucleotides read TGTGCCAGCAGCTTCACCGGGACTAGCCCCTCCTACGAGCAGTACTTC. This rearrangement joins TRBV7-2 to TRBJ2-7; 9 nucleotides align to TRBD2. Looked up from germline, CDR1 is SGHTA and CDR2 is FQGNSA. Unmatched junction bases numbered 6, after V lost 3 bases and J lost 0 bases. The length of the CDR3 is 16 residues.

V and J are TRBV18 and TRBJ1-5; weak D call: TRBD1 (6 bases). Germline V gene lookup returns CDR1 KGHSH and CDR2 LQKENI. This CDR3 comprises 17 residues. Deletions cut 3 bases from V and 2 bases from J, with 17 bases between. The CDR3 coding sequence is TGTGCCAGCTCACCTTCATCAGGGGTAGGAGGCAATCAGCCCCAGCATTTT. Translation gives CASSPSSGVGGNQPQHF.

The CDR3 region has the DNA TGTGCCAGTAGTGGAACTAGTGACACCGGGGAGCTGTTTTTT. The encoded protein is CASSGTSDTGELFF. The V and J genes are TRBV19 and TRBJ2-2, with D maybe TRBD2 (5 bases). CDR1 LNHDA and CDR2 SQIVND come from the germline V gene (reference sequence). The CDR3 covers 14 residues. The V gene lost 5 bases and the J gene lost 3 bases, with 10 bases spanning the gap.

The V gene is TRBV18, the J gene TRBJ2-5; D gene unclear. Trimming removed 5 bases at V and 4 bases at J, with 11 bases between. This CDR3 comprises 13 residues. In germline, CDR1 is KGHSH, CDR2 LQKENI. This chain's CDR3 is CASSKAGRETQYF. The CDR3 region has the DNA TGTGCCAGCTCAAAGGCCGGGCGAGAGACCCAGTACTTC.

The chain recombines TRBV6-5 with TRBJ2-7, with 11 bases that match TRBD2. The V and J ends lost 6 bases and 2 bases, in that order; junction bases with no gene match: 3. Germline CDR1 reads MNHEY; CDR2 reads SVGAGI. There are 14 residues in the CDR3. The CDR3 loop is CASSLLAGAYEQYF. In DNA, the CDR3 is TGTGCCAGCAGCCTACTAGCGGGGGCCTACGAGCAGTACTTC.

The chain couples TRBV6-1 to TRBJ2-7; D remains unclear. CDR1 is MNHNS, CDR2 SASEGT, per germline. This CDR3 region has 12 residues. Trimming took 6 bases from V and 2 from J, leaving 8 bases between them. Written as DNA, the CDR3 is TGTGCCAGCAGCCAAAGGCCCTACGAGCAGTACTTC. Residues: CASSQRPYEQYF.

V usage is TRBV10-2 and J usage is TRBJ2-7; D is perhaps TRBD1 or TRBD2 (5 bases each). CDR3 length: 10 amino acids. Germline values: CDR1 WSHSY, CDR2 SAAADI. The V end lost 8 bases, the J end lost 7 bases, and 9 bases lay between the germline ends. Here the CDR3 reads CASGDREQYF. The CDR3 DNA sequence: TGCGCCAGCGGGGACCGAGAGCAGTACTTC.

The V gene is TRBV7-9, the J gene TRBJ2-2; a possible D gene is TRBD1 (5 bases). Trimming shortened V by 1 base and J by 3 bases, and 9 bases separated the two germline ends. The V gene's germline CDR1 is SEHNR and CDR2 FQNEAQ (reference sequence). The CDR3 sequence is 15 residues long. The CDR3 DNA is TGTGCCAGCAGCTTAGTATCAGGGTACACCGGGGAGCTGTTTTTT. It yields the protein CASSLVSGYTGELFF.